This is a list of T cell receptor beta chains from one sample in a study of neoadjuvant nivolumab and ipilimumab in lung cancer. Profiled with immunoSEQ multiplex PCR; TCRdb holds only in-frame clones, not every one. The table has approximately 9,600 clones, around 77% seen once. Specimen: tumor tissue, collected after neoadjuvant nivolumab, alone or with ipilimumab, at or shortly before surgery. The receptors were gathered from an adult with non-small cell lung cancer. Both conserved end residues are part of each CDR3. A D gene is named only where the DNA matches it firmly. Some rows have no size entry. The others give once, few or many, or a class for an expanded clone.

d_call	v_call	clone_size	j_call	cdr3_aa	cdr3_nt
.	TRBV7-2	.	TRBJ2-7	CASSPGGLQYF	TGTGCCAGCAGCCCAGGAGGACTGCAGTACTTC
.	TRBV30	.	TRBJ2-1	CAWSSAGSREQFF	TGTGCCTGGAGCAGCGCTGGGTCTCGGGAGCAGTTCTTC
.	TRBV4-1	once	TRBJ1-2	CASSQDRSREHYGYTF	TGCGCCAGCAGCCAAGATAGGAGCAGGGAACACTATGGCTACACCTTC
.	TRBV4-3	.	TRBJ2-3	CASSQELAPAGTQYF	TGCGCCAGCAGCCAGGAACTAGCACCCGCGGGGACGCAGTATTTT
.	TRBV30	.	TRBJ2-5	CAWSVYETQYF	TGTGCCTGGAGTGTATACGAGACCCAGTACTTC
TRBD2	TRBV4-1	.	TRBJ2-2	CASSYSGRLVGELFF	TGCGCCAGCAGCTATAGCGGGAGGTTGGTCGGGGAGCTGTTTTTT
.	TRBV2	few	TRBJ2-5	CASSERMAGLETQYF	TGTGCCAGCAGTGAAAGAATGGCAGGGCTAGAGACCCAGTACTTC
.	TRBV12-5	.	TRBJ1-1	CASGLVTTEINTEAFF	TGTGCTAGTGGTTTGGTCACGACAGAGATCAACACTGAAGCTTTCTTT
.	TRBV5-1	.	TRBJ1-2	CASSLAGGAGGYTF	TGCGCCAGCAGCTTGGCCGGAGGGGCAGGTGGCTACACCTTC
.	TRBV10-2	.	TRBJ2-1	CASSESTQETNYNEQFF	TGCGCCAGCAGTGAGTCGACCCAGGAGACCAACTACAATGAGCAGTTCTTC
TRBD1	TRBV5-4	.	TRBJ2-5	CASSGTGGGETQYF	TGTGCCAGCAGCGGGACAGGCGGAGGAGAGACCCAGTACTTC
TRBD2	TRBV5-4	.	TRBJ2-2	CASSRDYANTGELFF	TGTGCCAGCAGCCGGGACTACGCGAACACCGGGGAGCTGTTTTTT
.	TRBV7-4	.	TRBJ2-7	CASSLEGTGEASGTFVLYEQYF	TGTGCCAGCAGCTTAGAGGGGACAGGGGAGGCTAGCGGGACATTTGTTCTTTACGAGCAGTACTTC
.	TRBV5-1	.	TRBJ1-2	CASSTDGSSNYGYTF	TGCGCCAGCAGCACGGACGGATCTTCTAACTATGGCTACACCTTC
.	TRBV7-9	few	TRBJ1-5	CASSLAGSNQPQHF	TGTGCCAGCAGCTTAGCAGGTAGCAATCAGCCCCAGCATTTT
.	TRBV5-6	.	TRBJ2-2	CASLRQEINTGELFF	TGTGCCAGCCTTAGACAGGAAATAAACACCGGGGAGCTGTTTTTT
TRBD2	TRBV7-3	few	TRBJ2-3	CASSLGRTSGRVRTDTQYF	TGTGCCAGCAGCTTAGGCCGGACTAGCGGGAGGGTTCGGACAGATACGCAGTATTTT
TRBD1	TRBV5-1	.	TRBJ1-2	CASSLAARGLEGYTF	TGCGCCAGCAGCTTGGCCGCAAGGGGGCTGGAAGGCTACACCTTC
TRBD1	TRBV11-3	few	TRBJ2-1	CASSLGRGLPYNEQFF	TGTGCCAGCAGCTTAGGAAGGGGGCTCCCCTACAATGAGCAGTTCTTC
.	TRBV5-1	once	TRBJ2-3	CASSLRPSTDTQYF	TGCGCCAGCAGCTTGCGCCCTAGCACAGATACGCAGTATTTT
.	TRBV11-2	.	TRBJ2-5	CASSPRRETQYF	TGTGCCAGCAGCCCACGTCGCGAGACCCAGTACTTC
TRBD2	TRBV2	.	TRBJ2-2	CASGRGGSYTGELFF	TGTGCCAGCGGTCGTGGCGGGAGTTACACCGGGGAGCTGTTTTTT
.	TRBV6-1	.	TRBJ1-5	CASGRNSNQPQHF	TGTGCCAGCGGGCGGAATAGCAATCAGCCCCAGCATTTT